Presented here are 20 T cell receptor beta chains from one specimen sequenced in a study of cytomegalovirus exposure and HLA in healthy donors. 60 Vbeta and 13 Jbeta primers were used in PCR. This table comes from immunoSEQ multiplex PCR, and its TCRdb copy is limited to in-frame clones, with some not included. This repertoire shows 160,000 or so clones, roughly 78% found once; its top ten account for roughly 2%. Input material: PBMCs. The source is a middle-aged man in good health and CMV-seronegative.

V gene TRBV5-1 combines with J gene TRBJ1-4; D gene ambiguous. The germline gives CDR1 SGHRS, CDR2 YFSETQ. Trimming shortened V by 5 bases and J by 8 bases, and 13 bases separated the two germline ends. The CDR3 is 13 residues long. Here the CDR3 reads CASSFLTGEKLFF. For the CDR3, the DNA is TGCGCCAGCAGTTTTCTGACGGGGGAAAAACTGTTTTTT.

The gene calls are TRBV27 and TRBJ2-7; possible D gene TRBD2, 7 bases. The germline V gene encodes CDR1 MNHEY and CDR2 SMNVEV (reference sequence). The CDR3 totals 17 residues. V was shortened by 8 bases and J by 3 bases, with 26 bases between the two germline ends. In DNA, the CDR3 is TGTGCCAGCGGGGCGCTTCGGGGGCGTGGGGGGGACTACGAGCAGTACTTC. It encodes CASGALRGRGGDYEQYF.

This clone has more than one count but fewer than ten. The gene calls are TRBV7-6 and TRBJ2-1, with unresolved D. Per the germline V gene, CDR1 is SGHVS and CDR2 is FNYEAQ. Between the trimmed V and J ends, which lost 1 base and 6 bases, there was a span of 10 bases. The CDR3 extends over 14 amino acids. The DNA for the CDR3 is TGTGCCAGCAGCTTAGACCTACCCTCCAATGAGCAGTTCTTC. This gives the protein CASSLDLPSNEQFF.

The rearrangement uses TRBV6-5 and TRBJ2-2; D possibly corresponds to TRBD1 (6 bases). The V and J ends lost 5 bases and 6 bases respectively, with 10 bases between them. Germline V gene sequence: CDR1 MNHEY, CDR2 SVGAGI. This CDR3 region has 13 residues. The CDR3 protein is CASSPTGSGELFF. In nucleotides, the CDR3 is TGTGCCAGCAGTCCAACAGGGTCCGGGGAGCTGTTTTTT.

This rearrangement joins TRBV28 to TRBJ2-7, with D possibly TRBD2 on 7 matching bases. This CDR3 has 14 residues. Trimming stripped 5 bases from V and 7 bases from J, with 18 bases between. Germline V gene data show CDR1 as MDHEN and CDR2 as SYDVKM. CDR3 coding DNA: TGTGCCAGCAGTCCGAAGCGGAGGGGGGGGGAGCAGTACTTC. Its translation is CASSPKRRGGEQYF.

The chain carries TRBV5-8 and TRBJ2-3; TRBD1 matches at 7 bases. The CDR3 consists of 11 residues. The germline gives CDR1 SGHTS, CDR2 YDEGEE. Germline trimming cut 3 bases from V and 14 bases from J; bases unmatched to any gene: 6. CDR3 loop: CASSYLGGRYF. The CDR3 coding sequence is TGTGCCAGCAGCTATCTAGGGGGCAGGTATTTT.

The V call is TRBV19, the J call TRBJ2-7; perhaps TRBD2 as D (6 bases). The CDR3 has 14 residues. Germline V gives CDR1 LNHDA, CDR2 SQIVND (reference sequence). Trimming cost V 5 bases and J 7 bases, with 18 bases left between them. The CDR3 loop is CASSARRESAEQYF. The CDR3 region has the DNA TGTGCCAGTAGTGCCCGCCGGGAGTCGGCTGAGCAGTACTTC.

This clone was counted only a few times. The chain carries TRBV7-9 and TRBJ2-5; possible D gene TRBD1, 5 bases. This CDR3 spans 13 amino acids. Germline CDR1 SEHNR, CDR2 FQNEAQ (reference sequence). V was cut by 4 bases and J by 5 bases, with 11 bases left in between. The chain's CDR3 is CASSSRVLETQYF. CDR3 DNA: TGTGCCAGCAGCTCCAGGGTTCTGGAGACCCAGTACTTC.

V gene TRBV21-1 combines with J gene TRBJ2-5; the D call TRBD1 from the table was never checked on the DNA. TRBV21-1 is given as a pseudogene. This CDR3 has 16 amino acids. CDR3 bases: TGTGCCAGCAGCAAAGGCCCAGCAGGGGGCGGAAAGACCCAGTACTTC. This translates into CASSKGPAGGGKTQYF.

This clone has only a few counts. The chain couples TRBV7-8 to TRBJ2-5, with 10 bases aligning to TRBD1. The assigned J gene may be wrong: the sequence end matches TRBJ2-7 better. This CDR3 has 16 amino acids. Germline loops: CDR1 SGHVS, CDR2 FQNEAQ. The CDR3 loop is CASSLAPGQGPYEQYF. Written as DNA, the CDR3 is TGTGCCAGCAGCTTAGCGCCGGGACAGGGGCCCTACGAGCAGTACTTC.

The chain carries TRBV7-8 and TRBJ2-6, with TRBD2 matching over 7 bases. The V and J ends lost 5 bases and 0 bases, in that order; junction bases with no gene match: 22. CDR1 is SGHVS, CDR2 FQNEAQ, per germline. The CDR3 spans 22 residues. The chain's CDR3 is CASSLGNWVAGPRASGANVLTF. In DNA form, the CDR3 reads TGTGCCAGCAGCCTAGGAAATTGGGTAGCGGGCCCCAGGGCCTCTGGGGCCAACGTCCTGACTTTC.

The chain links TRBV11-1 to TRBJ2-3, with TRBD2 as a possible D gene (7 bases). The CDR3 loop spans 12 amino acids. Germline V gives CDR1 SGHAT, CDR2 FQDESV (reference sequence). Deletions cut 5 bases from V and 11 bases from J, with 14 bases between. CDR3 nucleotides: TGTGCCAGCAGCCACAGGGACTATCGGCAGTATTTT. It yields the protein CASSHRDYRQYF.

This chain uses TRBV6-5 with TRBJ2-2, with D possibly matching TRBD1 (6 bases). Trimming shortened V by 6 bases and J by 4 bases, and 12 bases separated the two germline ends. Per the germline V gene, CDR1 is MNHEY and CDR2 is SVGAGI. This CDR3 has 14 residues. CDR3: CASSPDRPTGELFF. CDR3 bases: TGTGCCAGCAGCCCAGACAGGCCCACCGGGGAGCTGTTTTTT.

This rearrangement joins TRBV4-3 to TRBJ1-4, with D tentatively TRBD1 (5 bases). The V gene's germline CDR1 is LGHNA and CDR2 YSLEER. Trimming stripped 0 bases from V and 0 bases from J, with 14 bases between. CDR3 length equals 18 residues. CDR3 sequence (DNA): TGCGCCAGCAGCCAAGATCGGCTCCGGGGGTCAACTAATGAAAAACTGTTTTTT. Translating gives CASSQDRLRGSTNEKLFF.

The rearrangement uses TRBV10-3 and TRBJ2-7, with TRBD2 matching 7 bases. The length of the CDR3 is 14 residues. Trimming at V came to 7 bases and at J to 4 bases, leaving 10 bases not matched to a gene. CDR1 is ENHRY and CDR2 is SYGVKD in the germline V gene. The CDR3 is CAINTLAEGYEQYF. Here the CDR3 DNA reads TGTGCCATCAACACCCTAGCGGAGGGGTACGAGCAGTACTTC.

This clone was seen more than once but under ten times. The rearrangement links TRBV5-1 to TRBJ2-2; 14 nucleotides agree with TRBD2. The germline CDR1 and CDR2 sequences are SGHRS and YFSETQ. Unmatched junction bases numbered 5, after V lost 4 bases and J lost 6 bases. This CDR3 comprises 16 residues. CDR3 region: CASSTGLAGGPGELFF. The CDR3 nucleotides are TGCGCCAGCAGCACCGGACTAGCGGGAGGCCCCGGGGAGCTGTTTTTT.

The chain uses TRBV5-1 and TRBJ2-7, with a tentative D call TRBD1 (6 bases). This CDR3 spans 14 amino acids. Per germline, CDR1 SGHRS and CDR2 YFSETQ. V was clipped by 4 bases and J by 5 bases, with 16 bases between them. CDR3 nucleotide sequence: TGCGCCAGCAGCAACAGGGTATCAACAAACGAGCAGTACTTC. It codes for CASSNRVSTNEQYF.

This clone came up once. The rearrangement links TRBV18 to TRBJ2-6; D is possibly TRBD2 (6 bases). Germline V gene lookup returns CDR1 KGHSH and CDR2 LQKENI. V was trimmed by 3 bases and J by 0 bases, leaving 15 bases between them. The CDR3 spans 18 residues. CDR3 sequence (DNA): TGTGCCAGCTCACCCTTAACTAGCAGGAGCTCTGGGGCCAACGTCCTGACTTTC. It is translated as CASSPLTSRSSGANVLTF.

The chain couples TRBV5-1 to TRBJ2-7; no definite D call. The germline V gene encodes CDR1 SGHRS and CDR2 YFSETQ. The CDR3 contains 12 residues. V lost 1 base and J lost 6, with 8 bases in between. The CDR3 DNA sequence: TGCGCCAGCAGCTTGTCCCCCAGCGAGCAGTACTTC. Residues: CASSLSPSEQYF.

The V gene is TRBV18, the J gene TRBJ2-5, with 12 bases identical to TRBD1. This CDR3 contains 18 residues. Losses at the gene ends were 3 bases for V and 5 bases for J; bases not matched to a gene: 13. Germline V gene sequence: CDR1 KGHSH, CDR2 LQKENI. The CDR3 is CASSPPGTGGLMVETQYF. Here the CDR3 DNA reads TGTGCCAGCTCACCCCCCGGGACAGGGGGCCTTATGGTGGAGACCCAGTACTTC.